The clone carrying this T cell receptor beta chain was seen once. Its antigen is still unknown. These data belong to a study of T cell responses to AZD1222 COVID-19 vaccine. Findings and caveats of the study: At 160-218 and 743-854, vaccine-associated CD4 TCRs were dominant, and they spanned spike. Targets within unmutated variant regions were reportedly found for nearly half of spike-specific TCRs. Clonal diversity was possibly underestimated, and white British individuals and females predominated among donors. Repertoires were collected only later (after the peak T cell response had occurred).

Germline V gene lookup returns CDR1 LNHDA and CDR2 SQIVND (reference sequence). This CDR3 spans 12 amino acids. V was pared by 11 bases and J by 5 bases, with 15 bases between. The method was immunoSEQ multiplex PCR; TCRdb's version includes in-frame clones alone and lacks a portion of them. Of over 100,000 clones listed, around 90% are singletons. This clonotype was sampled from an adult who received the AZD1222 COVID-19 vaccine. Sequencing was performed on peripheral blood, taken 28 days after the second AZD1222 dose. J is TRBJ1-1 and V is TRBV19; TRBD1 might be the D (6 bases). The CDR3: CAASTGRTEAFF. CDR3 in DNA: TGTGCCGCATCAACAGGGAGGACTGAAGCTTTCTTT.